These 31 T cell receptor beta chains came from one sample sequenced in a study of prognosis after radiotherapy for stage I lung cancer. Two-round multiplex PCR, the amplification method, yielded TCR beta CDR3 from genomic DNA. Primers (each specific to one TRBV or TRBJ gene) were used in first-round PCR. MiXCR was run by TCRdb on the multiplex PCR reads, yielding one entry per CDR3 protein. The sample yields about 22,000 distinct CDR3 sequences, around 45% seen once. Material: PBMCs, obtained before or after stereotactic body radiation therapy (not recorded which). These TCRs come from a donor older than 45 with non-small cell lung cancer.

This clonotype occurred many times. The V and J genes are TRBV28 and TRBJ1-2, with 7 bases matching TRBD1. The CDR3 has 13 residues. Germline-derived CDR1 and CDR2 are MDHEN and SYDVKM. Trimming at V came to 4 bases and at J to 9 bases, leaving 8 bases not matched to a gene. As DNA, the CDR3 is TGTGCCAGCAGTTCCCGGGACAGCCGCCGCTACACCTTC. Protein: CASSSRDSRRYTF.

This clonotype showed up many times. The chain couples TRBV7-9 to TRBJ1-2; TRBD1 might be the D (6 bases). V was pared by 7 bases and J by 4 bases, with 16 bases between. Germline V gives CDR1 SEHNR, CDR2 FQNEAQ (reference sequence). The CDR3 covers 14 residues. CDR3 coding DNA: TGTGCCAGCATCAACTCAGGGGTCAGCTATGGCTACACCTTC. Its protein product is CASINSGVSYGYTF. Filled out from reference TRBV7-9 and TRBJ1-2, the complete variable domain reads DTGVSQNPRHKITKRGQNVTFRCDPISEHNRLYWYRQTLGQGPEFLTYFQNEAQLEKSRLLSDRFSAERPKGSFSTLEIQRTEQGDSAMYLCASINSGVSYGYTFGSGTRLTVV.

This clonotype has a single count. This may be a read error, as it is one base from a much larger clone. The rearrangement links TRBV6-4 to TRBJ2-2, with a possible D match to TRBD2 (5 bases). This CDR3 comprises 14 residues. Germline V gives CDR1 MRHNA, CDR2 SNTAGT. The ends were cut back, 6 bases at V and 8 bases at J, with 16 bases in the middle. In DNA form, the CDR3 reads TGTGCCAGCAGGCGAGCGGTGCGCGGAGGGGAGCTGTTTTTT. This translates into CASRRAVRGGELFF.

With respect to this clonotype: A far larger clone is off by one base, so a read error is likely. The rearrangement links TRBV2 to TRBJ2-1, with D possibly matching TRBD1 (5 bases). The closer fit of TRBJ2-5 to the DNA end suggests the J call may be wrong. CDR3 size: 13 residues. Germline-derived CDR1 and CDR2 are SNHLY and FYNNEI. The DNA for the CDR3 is TGTGCCAGCAGTTGGCAGGGATTCGAGACCCAGTACTTC. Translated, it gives CASSWQGFETQYF.

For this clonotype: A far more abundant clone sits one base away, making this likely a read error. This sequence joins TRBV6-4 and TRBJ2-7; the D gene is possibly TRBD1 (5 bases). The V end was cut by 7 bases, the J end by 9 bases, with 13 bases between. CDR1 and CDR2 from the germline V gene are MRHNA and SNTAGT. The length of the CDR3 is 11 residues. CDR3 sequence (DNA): TGTGCCAGCATTACAGGCCCGGGGCAGTACTTC. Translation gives CASITGPGQYF.

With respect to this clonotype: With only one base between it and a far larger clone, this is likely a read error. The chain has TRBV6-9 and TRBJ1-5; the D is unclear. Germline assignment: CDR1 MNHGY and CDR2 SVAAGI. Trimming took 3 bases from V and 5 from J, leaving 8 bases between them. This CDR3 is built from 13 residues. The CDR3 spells CASSYTVYQPQHF. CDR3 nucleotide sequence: TGTGCCAGCAGTTACACAGTGTATCAGCCCCAGCATTTT.

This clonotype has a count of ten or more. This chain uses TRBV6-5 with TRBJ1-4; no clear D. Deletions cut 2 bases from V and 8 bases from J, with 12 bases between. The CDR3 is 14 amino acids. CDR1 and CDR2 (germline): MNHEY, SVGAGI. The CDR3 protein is CASSYQRTGEKLFF. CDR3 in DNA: TGTGCCAGCAGTTACCAAAGAACGGGAGAAAAACTGTTTTTT.

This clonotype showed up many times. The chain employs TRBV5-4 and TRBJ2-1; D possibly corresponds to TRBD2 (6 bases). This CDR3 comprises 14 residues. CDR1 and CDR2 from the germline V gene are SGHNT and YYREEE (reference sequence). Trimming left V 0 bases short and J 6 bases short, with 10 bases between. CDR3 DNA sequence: TGTGCCAGCAGCTTGGGGGGGGACCTCAATGAGCAGTTCTTC. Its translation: CASSLGGDLNEQFF.

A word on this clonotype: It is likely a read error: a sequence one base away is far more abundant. For the CDR3, the DNA is TGTGCCAGCAGTAGGACAATTTCTTTAAGTTCACCCATCCACTTT. Residues: CASSRTISLSSPIHF. The chain is built from TRBV6-4 and TRBJ1-6; the D gene is possibly TRBD1 (5 bases). This CDR3 region has 15 residues. The germline V gene encodes CDR1 MRHNA and CDR2 SNTAGT.

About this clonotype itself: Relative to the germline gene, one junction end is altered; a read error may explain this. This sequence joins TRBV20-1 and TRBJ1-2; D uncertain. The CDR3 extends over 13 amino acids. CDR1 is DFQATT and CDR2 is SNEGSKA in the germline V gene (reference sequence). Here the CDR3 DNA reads TGCAGTTCTAGAGACTCCGAGTGCTATGGCTACACCTTC. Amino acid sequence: CSSRDSECYGYTF.

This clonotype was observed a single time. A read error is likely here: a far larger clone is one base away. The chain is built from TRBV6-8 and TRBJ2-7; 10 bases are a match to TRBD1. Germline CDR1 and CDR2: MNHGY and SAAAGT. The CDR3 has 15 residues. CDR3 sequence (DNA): TGTCCCAGCAGTCGCTCGGGACAGGGGTACTACGAGCAGTACTTC. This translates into CPSSRSGQGYYEQYF.

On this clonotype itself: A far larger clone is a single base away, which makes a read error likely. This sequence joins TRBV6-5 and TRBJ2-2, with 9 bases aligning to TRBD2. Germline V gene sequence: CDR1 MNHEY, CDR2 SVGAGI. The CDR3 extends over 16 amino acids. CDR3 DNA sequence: TGTTCCAGCAGCACCCTGCGGGGGGGCTACACCGGGGAGCTGTTTTTT. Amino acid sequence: CSSSTLRGGYTGELFF.

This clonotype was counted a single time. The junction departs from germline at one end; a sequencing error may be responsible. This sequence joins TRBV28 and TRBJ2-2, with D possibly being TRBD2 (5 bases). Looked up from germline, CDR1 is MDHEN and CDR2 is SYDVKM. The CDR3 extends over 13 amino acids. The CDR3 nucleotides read TGTGCCAGCATGCCGGGTTTTACCGGGGATCTGTTTTTT. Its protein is CASMPGFTGDLFF.

The chain's CDR3 is CASSCRQGAPIPYFYTF. CDR3 nucleotides: TGTGCCAGCAGTTGCCGACAGGGGGCCCCTATACCCTATTTCTACACCTTC. The gene calls are TRBV6-2 or TRBV6-3 and TRBJ1-2; 10 nucleotides align to TRBD1. Germline V gene data show CDR1 as MNHEY and CDR2 as SVGEGT. Trimming took 4 bases from V and 10 from J; bases not matched to a gene: 18. The CDR3 extends over 17 amino acids.

The CDR3 coding sequence is TGTGCCAGCAGTAGGGAGCGGTACAATACGCAGTATTTT. It yields the protein CASSRERYNTQYF. The chain uses TRBV6-1 and TRBJ2-3; possible D gene TRBD2, 5 bases. The germline V gene encodes CDR1 MNHNS and CDR2 SASEGT. Trimming left V 5 bases short and J 7 bases short, with 13 bases between. This CDR3 spans 13 amino acids.

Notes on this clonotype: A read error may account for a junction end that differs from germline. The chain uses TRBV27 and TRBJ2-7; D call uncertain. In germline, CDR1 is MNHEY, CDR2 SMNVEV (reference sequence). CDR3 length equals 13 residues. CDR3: CASAPCVLYEQYF. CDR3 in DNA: TGTGCCAGCGCACCGTGTGTCTTGTACGAGCAGTACTTT.

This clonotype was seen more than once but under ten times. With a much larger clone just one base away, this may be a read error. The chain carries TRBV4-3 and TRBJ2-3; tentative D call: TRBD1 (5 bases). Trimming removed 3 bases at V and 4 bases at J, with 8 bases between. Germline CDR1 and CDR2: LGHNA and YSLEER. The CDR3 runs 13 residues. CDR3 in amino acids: CASSHLGADTQYF. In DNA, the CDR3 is TGCGCCAGCAGCCACCTAGGGGCAGATACGCAGTATTTT.

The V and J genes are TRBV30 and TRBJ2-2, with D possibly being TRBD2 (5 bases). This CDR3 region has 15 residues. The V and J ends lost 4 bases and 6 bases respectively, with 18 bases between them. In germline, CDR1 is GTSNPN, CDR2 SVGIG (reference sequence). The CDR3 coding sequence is TGTGCCTGGACTCCATCCGGGGTGGAGGCCGGGGAGCTGTTTTTT. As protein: CAWTPSGVEAGELFF.

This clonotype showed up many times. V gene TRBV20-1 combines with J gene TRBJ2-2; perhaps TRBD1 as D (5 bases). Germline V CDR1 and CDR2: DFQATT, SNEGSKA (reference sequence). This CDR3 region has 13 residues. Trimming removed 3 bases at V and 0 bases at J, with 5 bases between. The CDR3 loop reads CSARTANTGELFF. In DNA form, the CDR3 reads TGCAGTGCTAGGACAGCGAACACCGGGGAGCTGTTTTTT.

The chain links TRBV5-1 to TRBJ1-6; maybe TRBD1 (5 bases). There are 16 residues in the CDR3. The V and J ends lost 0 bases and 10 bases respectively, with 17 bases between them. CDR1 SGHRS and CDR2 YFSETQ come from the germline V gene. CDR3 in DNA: TGCGCCAGCAGCTTGGCCGATGGCCAGGGTAACTCACCCCTCCACTTT. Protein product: CASSLADGQGNSPLHF.

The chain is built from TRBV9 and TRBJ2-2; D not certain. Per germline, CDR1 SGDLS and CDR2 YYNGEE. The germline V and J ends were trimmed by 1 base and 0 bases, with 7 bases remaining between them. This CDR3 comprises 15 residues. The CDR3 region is CASSVRYANTGELFF. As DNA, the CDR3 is TGTGCCAGCAGCGTACGGTACGCGAACACCGGGGAGCTGTTTTTT.

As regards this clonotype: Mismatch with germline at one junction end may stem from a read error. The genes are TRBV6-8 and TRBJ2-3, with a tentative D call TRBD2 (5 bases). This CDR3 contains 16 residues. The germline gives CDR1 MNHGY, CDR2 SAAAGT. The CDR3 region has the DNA TGTGTCAGCAGAACTACGGCTAGCTGGGCCACAGATACGCAGTATTTT. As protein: CVSRTTASWATDTQYF.

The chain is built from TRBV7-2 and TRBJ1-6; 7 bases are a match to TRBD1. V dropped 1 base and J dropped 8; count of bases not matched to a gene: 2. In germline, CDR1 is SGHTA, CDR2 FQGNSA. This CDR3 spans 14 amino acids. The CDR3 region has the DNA TGTGCCAGCAGCTTAGGGACAGGATATTCACCCCTCCACTTT. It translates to CASSLGTGYSPLHF.

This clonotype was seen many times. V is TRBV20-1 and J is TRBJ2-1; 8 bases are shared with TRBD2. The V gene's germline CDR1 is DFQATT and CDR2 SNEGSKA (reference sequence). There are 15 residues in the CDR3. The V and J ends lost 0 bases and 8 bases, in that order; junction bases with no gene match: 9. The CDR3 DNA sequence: TGCAGTGCTAGAGACGGGAGGGCCTCTTTGCATGAGCAGTTCTTC. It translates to CSARDGRASLHEQFF.

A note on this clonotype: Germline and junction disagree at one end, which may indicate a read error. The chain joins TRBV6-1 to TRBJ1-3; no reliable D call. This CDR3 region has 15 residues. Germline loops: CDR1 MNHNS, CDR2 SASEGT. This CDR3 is CANSVGPFNGNTIYF. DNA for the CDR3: TGTGCCAACAGTGTAGGACCTTTTAATGGAAACACAATATATTTT.

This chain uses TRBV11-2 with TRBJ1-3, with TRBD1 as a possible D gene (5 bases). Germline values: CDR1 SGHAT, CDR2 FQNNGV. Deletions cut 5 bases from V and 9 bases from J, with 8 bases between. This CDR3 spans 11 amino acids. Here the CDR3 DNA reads TGTGCCAGCAGCCAGGGAGGCACCATATATTTT. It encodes CASSQGGTIYF.

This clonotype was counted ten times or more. Here the CDR3 reads CASSRQTGAYEQYF. In nucleotides, the CDR3 is TGTGCCAGCAGCCGCCAGACAGGGGCCTACGAGCAGTACTTC. J is TRBJ2-7 and V is TRBV3-1; 8 bases line up with TRBD1. V shed 4 bases, J shed 2 bases, and the junction held 4 bases outside the gene matches. The germline CDR1 and CDR2 sequences are LGHDT and YNNKEL (reference sequence). The CDR3 runs to 14 residues.

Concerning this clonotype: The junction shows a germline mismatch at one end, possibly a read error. The chain's CDR3 is CARSSTPRWLNGYTF. CDR3 in DNA: TGTGCCCGCAGCTCGACGCCGCGCTGGCTTAATGGCTACACCTTC. This rearrangement joins TRBV6-1 to TRBJ1-2; no clear D gene. Germline assignment: CDR1 MNHNS and CDR2 SASEGT. The CDR3 has 15 residues.

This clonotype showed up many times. CDR3 residues: CASSPVREKLFF. CDR3 bases: TGTGCCAGCAGTCCCGTACGTGAAAAACTGTTTTTT. This rearrangement joins TRBV28 to TRBJ1-4; no reliable D call. The CDR3 runs 12 residues. V lost 5 bases to trimming and J lost 7 bases, with 8 bases between them. Germline V CDR1 and CDR2: MDHEN, SYDVKM.

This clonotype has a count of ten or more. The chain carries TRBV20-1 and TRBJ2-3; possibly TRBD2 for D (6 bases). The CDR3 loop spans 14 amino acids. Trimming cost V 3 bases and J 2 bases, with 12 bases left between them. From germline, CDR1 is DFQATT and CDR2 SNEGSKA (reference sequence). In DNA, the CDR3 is TGCAGTGCTAGGGGGGGTCCCCACACAGATACGCAGTATTTT. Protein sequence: CSARGGPHTDTQYF.

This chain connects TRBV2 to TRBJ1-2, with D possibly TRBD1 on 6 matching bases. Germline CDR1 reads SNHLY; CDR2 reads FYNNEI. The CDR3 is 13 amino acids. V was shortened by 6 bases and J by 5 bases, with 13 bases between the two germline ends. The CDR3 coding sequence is TGTGCCAGCAGAGAGGGGGAGTGGTATGGCTACACCTTC. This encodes CASREGEWYGYTF.